These T cell receptor beta chains were read from a single sample in a study of blood T cells in healthy people across ages. TCRdb re-called the 5' RACE reads with MiXCR, one entry per CDR3 protein. In the table there are around 650,000 distinct CDR3 sequences, about 30% of which are singletons. The sequencing sample was made of blood. The receptors were sampled from a woman aged 80 or older in good health. Both conserved end residues are part of each CDR3. A D gene is named only where the DNA matches it firmly. Clone sizes are given selectively: once, few, many, or a class where the clone is expanded.

V	D	J	size	CDR3	DNA
TRBV19	-	TRBJ1-5	-	CASSIGGGAGQPQHF	TGTGCCAGTAGTATAGGTGGAGGGGCGGGGCAGCCCCAGCATTTT
TRBV30	-	TRBJ1-2	-	CAWSGGFGYTF	TGTGCCTGGAGTGGAGGTTTTGGCTACACCTTC
TRBV6-1	-	TRBJ1-2	-	CASSPYRGGLLNYGYTF	TGTGCCAGCAGCCCGTATCGGGGGGGGCTGCTTAACTATGGCTACACCTTC
TRBV12-3/TRBV12-4	-	TRBJ2-6	many	CASSIGGASGANVLTF	TGTGCCAGCAGTATAGGAGGGGCCTCTGGGGCCAACGTCCTGACTTTC
TRBV29-1	-	TRBJ1-4	-	CSVARREKLFF	TGCAGCGTCGCCCGACGAGAAAAACTGTTTTTT
TRBV3-1	-	TRBJ2-5	-	CASNMRGVSQETQYF	TGTGCCAGCAACATGAGGGGAGTCTCCCAAGAGACCCAGTACTTC
TRBV4-3	TRBD1	TRBJ2-6	many	CASSLFGPGQGAGGANVLTF	TGCGCCAGCAGCCTGTTCGGACCGGGACAGGGGGCAGGTGGGGCCAACGTCCTGACTTTC
TRBV20-1	TRBD2	TRBJ2-3	many	CSARDGTSGSTDTQYF	TGCAGTGCTAGAGACGGGACTAGCGGGAGCACAGATACGCAGTATTTT
TRBV3-1	-	TRBJ2-7	many	CASSQGGGNYEQYF	TGTGCCAGCAGCCAAGGTGGGGGCAACTACGAGCAGTACTTC
TRBV6-1	-	TRBJ1-2	many	CASSESSAFSNYGYTF	TGTGCCAGCAGTGAGAGTTCTGCCTTTTCTAACTATGGCTACACCTTC
TRBV20-1	-	TRBJ2-1	-	CSAPKRVGDNEQFF	TGCAGTGCTCCGAAAAGGGTAGGGGACAATGAGCAGTTCTTC
TRBV29-1	-	TRBJ2-6	-	CSVVGSEANVLTF	TGCAGCGTCGTGGGGTCTGAGGCCAACGTCCTGACTTTC
TRBV20-1	-	TRBJ2-7	many	CSASLRAFDEQYF	TGCAGTGCTAGCCTCAGGGCGTTCGACGAGCAGTACTTC
TRBV6-5	TRBD2	TRBJ2-2	-	CASIPRRGAGELFF	TGTGCCAGCATCCCAAGGCGGGGGGCCGGGGAGCTGTTTTTT
TRBV12-3/TRBV12-4	TRBD1	TRBJ2-1	many	CASITGTGSNEQFF	TGTGCCAGCATCACCGGGACAGGGAGCAATGAGCAGTTCTTC
TRBV20-1	TRBD1	TRBJ2-1	-	CSAAQTGGNEQFF	TGCAGTGCTGCCCAAACAGGGGGCAATGAGCAGTTCTTC
TRBV24-1	-	TRBJ2-2	-	CATSGISGELFF	TGTGCCACCAGTGGAATCTCGGGGGAGCTGTTTTTT
TRBV20-1	TRBD2	TRBJ2-1	once	CSASPSGGRYNEQFF	TGCAGTGCTTCCCCTAGCGGGGGTCGTTACAATGAGCAGTTCTTC
TRBV5-1	TRBD1	TRBJ1-1	few	CASRQGQLNTEAFF	TGCGCCAGCAGACAGGGGCAGTTGAACACTGAAGCTTTCTTT
TRBV6-1	TRBD1	TRBJ1-1	-	CASMNLDRGSPEAFF	TGTGCCAGCATGAACTTGGACAGGGGTTCCCCTGAAGCTTTCTTT
TRBV14	-	TRBJ1-2	many	CASSRTDRPDYGYTF	TGTGCCAGCAGCCGAACGGACAGACCAGACTATGGCTACACCTTC
TRBV29-1	TRBD2	TRBJ2-3	many	CSVDFKRGPDTQYF	TGCAGCGTTGATTTTAAGCGGGGCCCCGATACGCAGTATTTT
TRBV20-1	-	TRBJ1-6	many	CSARLPGYSPLHF	TGCAGTGCTAGACTCCCAGGATATTCACCCCTCCACTTT
TRBV7-2	-	TRBJ2-1	-	CASSPRQVSNEQFF	TGTGCCAGCAGCCCCCGACAGGTGTCTAATGAGCAGTTCTTC
TRBV7-7	TRBD2	TRBJ2-1	many	CASSSHPMGGWGNNEQFF	TGTGCCAGCAGCTCCCACCCGATGGGGGGGTGGGGAAACAATGAGCAGTTCTTC
TRBV6-2/TRBV6-3	-	TRBJ1-2	many	CASSRDANYGYTF	TGTGCCAGCAGTAGGGACGCAAACTATGGCTACACCTTC
TRBV12-3/TRBV12-4	-	TRBJ1-1	few	CASSFSSAGRGTEAFF	TGTGCCAGCAGTTTTTCATCGGCAGGGAGAGGCACTGAAGCTTTCTTT
TRBV15	-	TRBJ1-4	-	CATSREAQNEKRFF	TGTGCCACCAGCCGGGAGGCCCAGAATGAAAAACGGTTTTTT
TRBV5-1	TRBD2	TRBJ2-7	few	CASSLGLAGRLMNEQYF	TGCGCCAGCAGCTTGGGGCTAGCGGGGCGCCTAATGAATGAGCAGTACTTC
TRBV29-1	-	TRBJ1-1	-	CSVMGGWNTEAFF	TGCAGCGTCATGGGGGGCTGGAACACTGAAGCTTTCTTT
TRBV3-1	-	TRBJ1-2	-	CASSPRTQQHGYTF	TGTGCCAGCAGCCCTAGGACGCAACAACATGGCTACACCTTC
TRBV12-3/TRBV12-4	TRBD1	TRBJ2-3	many	CASSPGTVTRTDTQYF	TGTGCCAGCAGTCCCGGGACAGTAACTAGAACAGATACGCAGTATTTT
TRBV6-5	-	TRBJ1-6	many	CASSYSTHTISYNSPLHF	TGTGCCAGCAGTTACTCGACCCATACAATCTCCTATAATTCACCCCTCCACTTT
TRBV5-1	-	TRBJ2-7	many	CASSLVVESTYEQYF	TGCGCCAGCAGCTTGGTTGTGGAATCGACTTACGAGCAGTACTTC
TRBV7-2	-	TRBJ2-3	few	CASSSRLLPFTQYF	TGTGCCAGCAGCTCCCGACTACTACCGTTTACGCAGTATTTT
TRBV4-2	-	TRBJ2-3	-	CASSQEVGSTDTQYF	TGTGCCAGCAGCCAAGAGGTGGGTAGCACAGATACGCAGTATTTT
TRBV4-2	TRBD2	TRBJ2-3	many	CASRRTSGAADTQYF	TGTGCCAGCAGACGCACTAGCGGGGCCGCAGATACGCAGTATTTT
TRBV13	TRBD2	TRBJ2-1	-	CASSPRRTSGTYEQFF	TGTGCCAGCAGCCCACGGAGGACTAGCGGGACGTATGAGCAGTTCTTC
TRBV28	TRBD1	TRBJ2-1	few	CASSRTGALNEQFF	TGTGCCAGCAGTCGGACAGGGGCCCTCAATGAGCAGTTCTTC
TRBV12-3/TRBV12-4	-	TRBJ2-4	many	CASSRGPGLSGNIQYF	TGTGCCAGCAGTCGGGGGCCGGGTCTCTCCGGAAACATTCAGTACTTC
TRBV20-1	TRBD2	TRBJ2-1	-	CSARDGTSGTNEQFF	TGCAGTGCTAGAGACGGGACTAGCGGGACCAATGAGCAGTTCTTC
TRBV9	TRBD2	TRBJ2-5	many	CASSVTLAGLQETQYF	TGTGCCAGCAGCGTGACACTAGCGGGGCTCCAAGAGACCCAGTACTTC
TRBV5-6	-	TRBJ2-5	many	CASSATGVETQYF	TGTGCCAGCAGCGCGACGGGGGTCGAGACCCAGTACTTC
TRBV5-1	-	TRBJ2-1	many	CASSVQYNEQFF	TGCGCCAGCAGCGTTCAGTACAATGAGCAGTTCTTC
TRBV2	-	TRBJ1-4	-	CASSEAGVVNEKLFF	TGTGCCAGCAGTGAAGCTGGAGTAGTAAATGAAAAACTGTTTTTT
TRBV7-8	-	TRBJ1-5	-	CASSLERVQPQHF	TGTGCCAGCAGCTTAGAAAGGGTGCAGCCCCAGCATTTT
TRBV7-2	TRBD1	TRBJ2-1	many	CASSSGTGLDEQFF	TGTGCCAGCAGCTCCGGGACAGGGTTGGATGAGCAGTTCTTC
TRBV19	-	TRBJ1-2	-	CASYPGSTNYGYTF	TGTGCCAGTTATCCAGGGTCCACTAACTATGGCTACACCTTC
TRBV7-2	-	TRBJ1-1	-	CASSYGGGQPEAFF	TGTGCCAGCAGCTATGGGGGGGGGCAGCCTGAAGCTTTCTTT
TRBV7-2	-	TRBJ2-7	-	CASSLVAGTPTLREAQYF	TGTGCCAGCAGCTTAGTCGCCGGCACACCAACTTTACGAGAGGCCCAGTACTTC
TRBV30	-	TRBJ1-1	few	CAWRGVRTEAFF	TGTGCCTGGAGAGGGGTGCGCACTGAAGCTTTCTTT
TRBV28	-	TRBJ1-1	many	CASSLIQSQAFF	TGTGCCAGCAGTTTGATACAGAGCCAAGCTTTCTTT
TRBV6-2/TRBV6-3	-	TRBJ2-7	-	CANTRPGTSREQYF	TGTGCCAACACTCGACCGGGGACATCGAGGGAGCAGTACTTC
TRBV12-3/TRBV12-4	-	TRBJ1-2	-	CASRLAATKYGYTF	TGTGCCAGCAGGTTAGCGGCTACGAAATATGGCTACACCTTC
TRBV19	TRBD1	TRBJ1-1	-	CASRQGDTEAFF	TGTGCCAGCAGACAGGGCGACACTGAAGCTTTCTTT
TRBV7-2	TRBD1	TRBJ1-6	many	CASSYGQGSNNSPLHF	TGTGCCAGCAGCTACGGACAGGGATCTAACAATTCACCCCTCCACTTT
TRBV15	TRBD1	TRBJ2-5	many	CATSGRQGTTETQYF	TGTGCCACCAGCGGGAGACAGGGTACCACCGAGACCCAGTACTTC
TRBV5-1	TRBD2	TRBJ2-1	-	CASSPERGDYNEQVF	TGCGCCAGCAGCCCGGAGCGGGGGGACTACAATGAGCAGGTCTTC
TRBV7-2	-	TRBJ1-5	once	CASSQTYSNQPQHF	TGTGCCAGCAGCCAAACGTATAGCAATCAGCCCCAGCATTTT